A single sample is the source of the 23 T cell receptor beta chains below, sequenced in a study of blood T cell repertoires in COVID-19 (dated by TCRdb to about 2020). Libraries came from the immunoSEQ multiplex PCR assay. This immuneACCESS table, as held by TCRdb, lists in-frame sequences with V and J called but not all clones. Of the missing ones, under half trace to an unresolved V gene in checked studies; the others have no known cause. Counted in this sample were some 66,000 clones; approximately 82% of them appeared once. The ten biggest clones cover 6.6% of the sample. Specimen: peripheral blood. These receptors were collected from a man in his 60s with acute or convalescent COVID-19.

This sequence joins TRBV18 and TRBJ1-2; D unresolved. V gave up 2 bases and J gave up 0 bases, with 13 bases separating them. The CDR3 sequence is 16 residues long. The germline gives CDR1 KGHSH, CDR2 LQKENI. Here the CDR3 DNA reads TGTGCCAGCTCACCAACAAGCGGTTTAGCTAACTATGGCTACACCTTC. Translating it yields CASSPTSGLANYGYTF.

This chain connects TRBV5-6 to TRBJ2-1; 12 bases line up with TRBD2. Trimming cost V 4 bases and J 1 base; bases outside gene matches: 3. The CDR3 length is 16 residues. Germline CDR1 is SGHDT and CDR2 is YYEEEE. The CDR3 DNA reads as TGTGCCAGCAGCGTGACTAGCGGGGGTTCCTACAATGAGCAGTTCTTC. It specifies CASSVTSGGSYNEQFF.

The V gene is TRBV6-2 or TRBV6-3, the J gene TRBJ1-4, with D perhaps TRBD1 (6 bases). Germline V gene sequence: CDR1 MNHEY, CDR2 SVGEGT. V shed 6 bases and J shed 8 bases, with 16 bases lying between them. This CDR3 is built from 14 residues. The CDR3 sequence is CASSWGGAREKLFF. Written as DNA, the CDR3 is TGTGCCAGCAGCTGGGGGGGGGCGCGAGAAAAACTGTTTTTT.

The chain has TRBV27 and TRBJ1-2; 7 bases fit TRBD1. The CDR3 is 15 residues long. After removal of 6 bases from V and 6 bases from J, the junction contained 13 bases not matched to a gene. The germline CDR1 and CDR2 sequences are MNHEY and SMNVEV (reference sequence). The CDR3 nucleotides read TGTGCCAGCAGAGCCGGCAGGGGGAAGGGTGATGGCTACACCTTC. This gives the protein CASRAGRGKGDGYTF.

The rearrangement links TRBV4-3 to TRBJ1-1; TRBD1 agrees at 10 bases. V lost 3 bases, J lost 3 bases, and 4 bases stayed unmatched. Germline V gives CDR1 LGHNA, CDR2 YSLEER. This CDR3 spans 15 amino acids. The CDR3 nucleotides are TGCGCCAGCAGCCAGGGACAGGGGTCGGACACTGAAGCTTTCTTT. This codes for CASSQGQGSDTEAFF.

The CDR3 sequence is CAIRDDRGNSPLHF. In DNA, the CDR3 is TGTGCCATCAGGGACGACAGGGGAAATTCACCCCTCCACTTT. This rearrangement joins TRBV10-3 to TRBJ1-6; 8 positions agree with TRBD1. The ends lost 6 bases at V and 7 bases at J; junction bases unmatched: 5. The CDR3 extends over 14 amino acids. Germline V gene lookup returns CDR1 ENHRY and CDR2 SYGVKD.

The V call is TRBV6-6, the J call TRBJ2-7; 7 bases map to TRBD1. Germline trimming cut 5 bases from V and 0 bases from J; bases unmatched to any gene: 16. Germline values: CDR1 MNHNY, CDR2 SVGAGI (reference sequence). The CDR3 has 18 residues. The CDR3 loop is CASSLHLPGQRLSYEQYV. The CDR3 coding sequence is TGTGCCAGCAGTCTCCACCTACCGGGACAGCGCCTCTCCTACGAGCAGTACGTC.

Here the CDR3 DNA reads TGTGCCAGCAGTGAATCCCTTGGCAATCAGCCCCAGCATTTT. It encodes CASSESLGNQPQHF. This chain joins TRBV6-1 and TRBJ1-5; D is undetermined. Trimming pared 2 bases from V and 2 bases from J, leaving 7 bases between. This CDR3 comprises 14 residues. Per germline, CDR1 MNHNS and CDR2 SASEGT.

CDR3 amino acids: CATTGQGTHTEAFF. The CDR3 DNA sequence: TGTGCCACTACCGGACAGGGGACGCACACTGAAGCTTTCTTT. The chain is built from TRBV10-3 and TRBJ1-1, with TRBD1 matching over 9 bases. The J segment lost 3 bases and the V segment lost 10 bases, leaving 9 bases of the junction unmatched. The CDR3 totals 14 residues. CDR1 is ENHRY and CDR2 is SYGVKD in the germline V gene.

DNA of the CDR3: TGTGCCAGCAGTGAAAGTGGCAGAAGCACAGATACGCAGTATTTT. This encodes CASSESGRSTDTQYF. The chain carries TRBV2 and TRBJ2-3, with D uncertain. V dropped 2 bases and J dropped 0 bases, with 9 bases sitting between them. Germline assignment: CDR1 SNHLY and CDR2 FYNNEI. The CDR3 covers 15 residues.

The chain combines TRBV7-2 with TRBJ2-2; weak D call: TRBD1 (6 bases). Looked up from germline, CDR1 is SGHTA and CDR2 is FQGNSA. The CDR3 totals 15 residues. The V and J ends lost 3 bases and 6 bases respectively, with 14 bases between them. CDR3 bases: TGTGCCAGCAGCTTGACGTACAGGGTAGCCGGGGAGCTGTTTTTT. This gives the protein CASSLTYRVAGELFF.

The CDR3 DNA follows: TGTCTCAGGGTAGGAATGGGCTATGGCTACACCTTC. It codes for CLRVGMGYGYTF. This chain uses TRBV6-6 with TRBJ1-2, with D possibly being TRBD1 (5 bases). Per germline, CDR1 MNHNY and CDR2 SVGAGI (reference sequence). The CDR3 runs 12 residues.

The CDR3 DNA sequence: TGTGCCAGCAGCTCGGACAGGGCTGGCGGCTACACCTTC. Translation gives CASSSDRAGGYTF. The rearrangement links TRBV11-2 to TRBJ1-2; 8 bases line up with TRBD1. The CDR3 sequence is 13 residues long. Trimming removed 4 bases from V and 8 bases from J; junction bases left unmatched: 6. Germline-derived CDR1 and CDR2 are SGHAT and FQNNGV.

This clone was detected once. The chain links TRBV6-5 to TRBJ2-7; D unresolved. The ends were cut back, 2 bases at V and 4 bases at J, with 12 bases in the middle. This CDR3 is 14 amino acids long. The V gene's germline CDR1 is MNHEY and CDR2 SVGAGI. Written as DNA, the CDR3 is TGTGCCAGCAGTTACAATACTCACAGATACGAGCAGTACGTC. Amino acids: CASSYNTHRYEQYV.

The J gene is TRBJ2-5, the V gene TRBV5-4, with D maybe TRBD1 (6 bases). The germline V and J ends were trimmed by 4 bases and 1 base, with 11 bases remaining between them. This CDR3 has 14 residues. CDR1 and CDR2 (germline): SGHNT, YYREEE (reference sequence). Here the CDR3 reads CASSARDIQETQYF. The DNA of the CDR3 is TGTGCCAGCAGCGCCCGGGACATCCAAGAGACCCAGTACTTC.

The J gene is TRBJ1-2, the V gene TRBV19, with 8 bases identical to TRBD1. The germline V gene has CDR1 LNHDA and CDR2 SQIVND (reference sequence). V was clipped by 6 bases and J by 0 bases; unmatched bases: 15. This CDR3 comprises 18 residues. CDR3 in DNA: TGTGCCAGTAGAACTAACCTGGGACAGGCGTTAGCTAACTATGGCTACACCTTC. It yields the protein CASRTNLGQALANYGYTF.

The rearrangement links TRBV7-2 to TRBJ2-1; weak D call: TRBD1 (6 bases). The CDR3 loop spans 16 amino acids. Trimming took 2 bases from V and 0 from J, leaving 11 bases between them. Germline CDR1 is SGHTA and CDR2 is FQGNSA. The CDR3 DNA reads as TGTGCCAGCAGCTTATCCAGGGGACACTCCTACAATGAGCAGTTCTTC. Encoded protein: CASSLSRGHSYNEQFF.

The gene calls are TRBV30 and TRBJ1-2; D might be TRBD1 (6 bases). V was pared by 4 bases and J by 4 bases, with 10 bases between. CDR1 and CDR2 from the germline V gene are GTSNPN and SVGIG (reference sequence). The CDR3 covers 12 residues. The chain's CDR3 is CAWTQGSYGYTF. The CDR3 bases are TGTGCCTGGACCCAGGGGTCCTATGGCTACACCTTC.

The V call is TRBV18, the J call TRBJ1-1, with D unresolved. CDR1 is KGHSH and CDR2 is LQKENI in the germline V gene. V was shortened by 3 bases and J by 7 bases, with 6 bases between the two germline ends. This CDR3 is built from 11 residues. The CDR3 loop is CASSPRGEAFF. CDR3 DNA: TGTGCCAGCTCACCCCGGGGTGAAGCTTTCTTT.

The chain is built from TRBV29-1 and TRBJ1-1; 10 bases map to TRBD1. J lost 5 bases, V lost 7 bases, and 10 bases had no gene match. Germline assignment: CDR1 SQVTM and CDR2 ANQGSEA. The CDR3 loop spans 14 amino acids. The CDR3 nucleotides are TGCAGCGCCCATCGGGACAGGGGACGAACTGAAGCTTTCTTT. Its translation: CSAHRDRGRTEAFF.

This sequence joins TRBV28 and TRBJ2-5; weak D call: TRBD2 (6 bases). The CDR3 loop spans 14 amino acids. The V end lost 2 bases, the J end lost 5 bases, and 12 bases lay between the germline ends. Germline V lookup: CDR1 MDHEN, CDR2 SYDVKM. The CDR3 DNA sequence: TGTGCCAGCAGTTTAGGAGGGATGAGGGAGACCCAGTACTTC. It is translated as CASSLGGMRETQYF.

The genes are TRBV5-1 and TRBJ2-2, with D possibly TRBD2 on 6 matching bases. Germline loops: CDR1 SGHRS, CDR2 YFSETQ. V gave up 0 bases and J gave up 0 bases, with 9 bases separating them. This CDR3 contains 16 residues. The CDR3, as DNA: TGCGCCAGCAGCTTGGGCGGGGTGGCGAACACCGGGGAGCTGTTTTTT. This translates into CASSLGGVANTGELFF.

This chain uses TRBV5-1 with TRBJ1-2, with 7 bases aligning to TRBD1. The CDR3 has 14 residues. J gave up 5 bases and V 6 bases, and 10 bases lay outside the gene matches. Germline CDR1 SGHRS, CDR2 YFSETQ. CDR3 amino acids: CASKFTGDVYGYTF. The CDR3 DNA follows: TGCGCCAGCAAGTTTACAGGGGATGTTTATGGCTACACCTTC.